This entry concerns a single TCR beta chain. Its cognate antigen is unknown. This entry is derived from a study of OX40 agonist ivuxolimab in advanced cancers. Study background: At 0.01 to 10 mg/kg, ivuxolimab was administered intravenously to patients every 2 weeks. Dose-escalation patients suffered from hepatocellular carcinoma, melanoma, renal cell or head and neck cancer. Study-level results: No antigen was identified for the clonally expanded peripheral T cells. Among the least clonally expanded were partial responders at 0.1-3.0 mg/kg.

TCRdb's table, derived via immunoSEQ multiplex PCR, lists solely in-frame clones and lacks some. The table lists approximately 90,000 clones, approximately 89% of them singletons, with about 4.7% in the top ten. CDR3 size: 15 residues. V shed 5 bases, J shed 3 bases, and the junction held 11 bases outside the gene matches. Germline CDR1 SGHRS, CDR2 YFSETQ. Sample: CD4+ or CD8+ T cells sorted from blood, taken in a trial of the OX40 agonist ivuxolimab. This TCR came from an adult with an advanced solid tumor such as melanoma, head and neck, liver or kidney cancer. This chain joins TRBV5-1 and TRBJ2-7; 7 bases align to TRBD2. The chain's CDR3 is CASRTGGLDLYEQYF. As DNA, the CDR3 is TGCGCCAGCAGGACGGGAGGCCTAGACCTCTACGAGCAGTACTTC.